This T cell receptor beta chain was recorded in a study of T cell responses to AZD1222 COVID-19 vaccine (dated by TCRdb to the early 2020s). For the wider study: AZD1222 recipients with second doses at about 4 weeks or about 12 weeks were pooled, because spike-specific TCR depth and breadth did not differ between schedules. Trial participants were enrolled into age subgroups of 18-55, 56-69 and 70-plus years, which contained about 150, 27 and 61 TCR-sequenced participants, respectively. TCR sequencing covered more than 230 trial participants: 200 to 210 given two doses of AZD1222 and 26 given two doses of MenACWY control vaccine. The research as a whole found: In the small 56-69-year group, the increase in depth fell short of significance, most likely because of low power. CD4 TCRs associated with the vaccine covered the entire spike protein, and the dominant responses were in regions 160-218 and 743-854. Spike-specific TCR breadth and depth rose significantly after two AZD1222 doses compared with day 0 and with MenACWY recipients. No day 14 peak-response samples were available, so repertoires were characterized only after the peak T cell response. Participants were mostly white British, with more females than males. The authors suggested clonal diversity may have been underestimated. Conclusions about previously exposed vaccinees are limited, since just a handful of AZD1222 recipients were seropositive for SARS-CoV-2 at baseline. Nearly half of unique spike-specific TCRs reportedly recognized epitopes outside regions mutated in the B.1.351 and B.1.1.7 variants.

The CDR3 regions of human TCRbeta chains were analyzed by immunosequencing. Per the original workflow: TCRs in the repertoires were matched against a reference library of SARS-CoV-2-specific TCRs that had been generated with the MIRA antigen-specificity platform. Breadth was defined as the fraction of unique TCRs that were SARS-CoV-2-associated, and depth was defined as the fraction of total T cells that were SARS-CoV-2-associated. Using the MIRA data, each spike-specific TCR was mapped to the spike region that the TCR reacts to and placed in a CD4 or CD8 class. Log10-transformed breadth and depth values were compared by one-way ANOVA with Sidak's multiple comparisons tests. Held by TCRdb, this immuneACCESS table contains in-frame sequences only and omits some clones. Under half of the omission traces to an unresolved V gene where checked; the cause of the rest is unknown. The V and J calls and clone size are taken from that table; D and trimming were inferred from the DNA. The sample table records some 170,000 clones; around nine tenths of these occur just once. The ten most abundant clones make up about 2.8% of the sample.

Concerning this clone itself: It lacks a known antigen. Base quality data are lacking; no much larger clone is found one base away.

This specimen's time point label, per the study, means: baseline before first vaccination. Samples from vaccinated people were obtained from the UK trials COV001 and COV002, which included a single-blind randomized controlled phase 2/3 trial of AZD1222 (ChAdOx1 nCoV-19) in healthy adults. For TCRbeta chain sequencing, PBMC samples from trial participants were taken at day 0 and at day 28 after the second dose. Trimming accounts for 3 bases at V and 8 bases at J, while the number of junction bases matched to no gene is 5. For CDR1 and CDR2, the germline V gene (reference sequence) lists DFQATT and SNEGSKA. The CDR3 runs 14 residues from the cysteine to the phenylalanine. The sequence is cut down to CDR3 DNA, 42 bases in frame from base 1.

Specimen: peripheral blood, collected on day 0 of AZD1222 vaccination. The source is an adult in good health. This chain joins TRBV20-1 to TRBJ2-1, with 12 bases aligning to TRBD2. The nucleotides are TGCAGTGCTAGTCTAGCGGGAGGGCCAGATGAGCAGTTCTTC. The translation is CSASLAGGPDEQFF.